This passage covers 5 T cell receptor beta chains from one sample sequenced in a study of cytomegalovirus exposure and HLA in healthy donors. PCR employed 60 Vbeta and 13 Jbeta primers. Profiling relied on immunoSEQ multiplex PCR, and the TCRdb table lists in-frame clones only, not all of them. The sample yields about 180,000 clones, over 75% seen once. Sequencing was carried out using PBMCs. Receptor source: a woman aged 45 to 65 in good health and CMV-seropositive.

V usage is TRBV29-1 and J usage is TRBJ1-2; no clear D gene. CDR1 and CDR2 from the germline V gene are SQVTM and ANQGSEA. The V gene lost 6 bases and the J gene lost 5 bases, with 10 bases spanning the gap. The CDR3 extends over 11 amino acids. DNA of the CDR3: TGCAGCGTGGCCCCGGGATATGGCTACACCTTC. As protein: CSVAPGYGYTF.

CDR3 bases: TGTGCCAGCAGCTTAGCGATACTAGGGGGTGAAGGTATCCATGAGCAGTTCTTC. Amino acid sequence: CASSLAILGGEGIHEQFF. The chain is built from TRBV7-9 and TRBJ2-1; possibly TRBD1 for D (6 bases). This CDR3 is built from 18 residues. Germline-derived CDR1 and CDR2 are SEHNR and FQNEAQ (reference sequence). V was trimmed by 0 bases and J by 8 bases, leaving 23 bases between them.

This chain joins TRBV6-6 and TRBJ1-1, with TRBD1 matching 10 bases. The CDR3 is 15 residues long. Germline V gene sequence: CDR1 MNHNY, CDR2 SVGAGI (reference sequence). V shed 6 bases, J shed 6 bases, and the junction held 10 bases outside the gene matches. DNA of the CDR3: TGTGCCAGCAGAACTAGACAGGGGGCCTGGTCTGAAGCTTTCTTT. As protein: CASRTRQGAWSEAFF.

This clone was seen just once. This chain links TRBV7-3 with TRBJ2-5, with a possible D match to TRBD1 (5 bases). V was shortened by 0 bases and J by 4 bases, with 9 bases between the two germline ends. The germline gives CDR1 SGHTA, CDR2 FQGTGA. CDR3 size: 14 residues. The CDR3 nucleotides read TGTGCCAGCAGCTTAACAGGGGCCGGAGAGACCCAGTACTTC. Its protein is CASSLTGAGETQYF.

The V gene is TRBV9, the J gene TRBJ2-3; D remains unclear. The CDR3 spans 16 residues. Germline V gene lookup returns CDR1 SGDLS and CDR2 YYNGEE. Trimming stripped 3 bases from V and 2 bases from J, with 16 bases between. CDR3 region: CASSAPERRYTDTQYF. The DNA of the CDR3 is TGTGCCAGCAGCGCCCCGGAAAGGCGGTACACAGATACGCAGTATTTT.